This T cell receptor beta chain appears in the sequencing data of a study of cytomegalovirus exposure and HLA in healthy donors. Study-level results: A few of the chains that were CMV-associated were confirmed in vitro to be specific for CMV antigens.

This clone was recorded a few times. Its specificity is not known. This CDR3 has 12 residues. With 4 bases removed from V and 4 bases from J, the gap between germline ends came to 7 bases. The germline V gene has CDR1 SGHKS and CDR2 YYEKEE (reference sequence). The PCR used 60 Vbeta and 13 Jbeta primers. Repertoires were generated with immunoSEQ multiplex PCR, while TCRdb's copy carries only in-frame clones and drops some. The sample carries 180,000 or so clones, about 81% recorded once. Sequenced sample: PBMCs. The rearrangement joins TRBV5-5 to TRBJ2-3, with unresolved D. This TCR came from a woman aged 50 to 60 in good health and CMV-seropositive. The CDR3 DNA reads as TGTGCCAGCAGCGGCCCATCAGATACGCAGTATTTT. This encodes CASSGPSDTQYF.